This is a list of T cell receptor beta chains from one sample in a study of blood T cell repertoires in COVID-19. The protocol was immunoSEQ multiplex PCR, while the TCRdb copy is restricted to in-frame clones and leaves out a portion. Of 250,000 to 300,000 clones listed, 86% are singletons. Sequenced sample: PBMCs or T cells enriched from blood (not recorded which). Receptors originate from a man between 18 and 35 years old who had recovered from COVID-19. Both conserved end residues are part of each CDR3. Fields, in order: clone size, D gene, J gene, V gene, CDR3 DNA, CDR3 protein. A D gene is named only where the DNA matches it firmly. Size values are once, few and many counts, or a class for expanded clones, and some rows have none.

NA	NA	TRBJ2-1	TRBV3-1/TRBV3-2	TGTGCCAGCAGCCAAGATCAGGGTCTTTACAATGAGCAGTTCTTC	CASSQDQGLYNEQFF
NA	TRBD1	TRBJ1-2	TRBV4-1	TGCGCCAGCAGCCAAGTTGACAGGGATTACTATGGCTACACCTTC	CASSQVDRDYYGYTF
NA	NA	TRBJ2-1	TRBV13	TGTGCCAGCAGCTCCCGAGCCGGGGTTTCATACAATGAGCAGTTCTTC	CASSSRAGVSYNEQFF
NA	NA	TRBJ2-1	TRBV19	TGTGCCAGTAACTCGGGAAGCTCCTACAATGAGCAGTTCTTC	CASNSGSSYNEQFF
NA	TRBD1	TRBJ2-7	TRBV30	TGTGCCTGGGATTCCGGGACAGGGGTCCACGAGCAGTACTTC	CAWDSGTGVHEQYF
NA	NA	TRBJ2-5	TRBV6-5	TGTGCCAGCAGTTACACAGGGTATGAGACCCAGTACTTC	CASSYTGYETQYF
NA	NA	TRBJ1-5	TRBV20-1	TGCAGTGCTAGTGCTATGGGACACGACAATCAGCCCCAGCATTTT	CSASAMGHDNQPQHF
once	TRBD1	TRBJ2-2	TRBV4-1	TGCGCCAGCAGCCACTCCGGGACAGAAAACACCGGGGAGCTGTTTTTT	CASSHSGTENTGELFF
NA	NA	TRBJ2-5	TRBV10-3	TGTGCCATCAACCAGGGTTCCCAAGAGACCCAGTACTTC	CAINQGSQETQYF
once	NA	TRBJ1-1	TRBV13	TGTGCCAGCAGCTTAGGTCTCTACCGGAACACTGAAGCTTTCTTT	CASSLGLYRNTEAFF
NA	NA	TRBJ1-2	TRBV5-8	TGTGCCAGCAGCTTGGTGGTAGGCGGAAGCTTGGGCTATGGCTACACCTTC	CASSLVVGGSLGYGYTF
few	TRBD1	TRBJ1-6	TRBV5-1	TGCGCCAGCAGCGACGGACAGGTACATTCACCCCTCCACTTT	CASSDGQVHSPLHF
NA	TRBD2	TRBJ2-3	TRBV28	TGTGCCAGCAGTATTAGCGGGAGAACAGATACGCAGTATTTT	CASSISGRTDTQYF
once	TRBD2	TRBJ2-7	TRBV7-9	TGTGCCAGCAGGAACGGGGGGGCGGACTCCTACGAGCAGTACTTC	CASRNGGADSYEQYF
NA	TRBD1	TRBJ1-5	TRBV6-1	TGTGCCAGCAGTGAAGGACAGGGGTTTCAGCCCCAGCATTTT	CASSEGQGFQPQHF
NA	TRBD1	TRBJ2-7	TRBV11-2	TGTGCCAGCAGCCGCAGGGGACAGGCTACCTACGAGCAGTACTTC	CASSRRGQATYEQYF
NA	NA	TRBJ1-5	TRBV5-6	TGTGCCAGCAGCCCGGGGACTTCATCTCATCAGCCCCAGCATTTT	CASSPGTSSHQPQHF
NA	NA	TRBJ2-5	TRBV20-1	TGCAGTGTCAGAAGGGGCGTGACCCAGTACTTC	CSVRRGVTQYF
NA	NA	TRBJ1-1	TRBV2	TGTGCCAGCAGCGTTACAGGTAACACTGAAGCTTTCTTT	CASSVTGNTEAFF
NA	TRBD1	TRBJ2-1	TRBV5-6	TGTGCCAGCAGCTTGGGGGACAGGCCCTACAATGAGCAGTTCTTC	CASSLGDRPYNEQFF
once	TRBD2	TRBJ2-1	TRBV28	TGTGCCAGCCTAGCGGGCGCCGAGCAGTTCTTC	CASLAGAEQFF
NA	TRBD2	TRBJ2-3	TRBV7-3	TGTGCCAGCCGCTTAGCGGGGACTAGCACAGATACGCAGTATTTT	CASRLAGTSTDTQYF